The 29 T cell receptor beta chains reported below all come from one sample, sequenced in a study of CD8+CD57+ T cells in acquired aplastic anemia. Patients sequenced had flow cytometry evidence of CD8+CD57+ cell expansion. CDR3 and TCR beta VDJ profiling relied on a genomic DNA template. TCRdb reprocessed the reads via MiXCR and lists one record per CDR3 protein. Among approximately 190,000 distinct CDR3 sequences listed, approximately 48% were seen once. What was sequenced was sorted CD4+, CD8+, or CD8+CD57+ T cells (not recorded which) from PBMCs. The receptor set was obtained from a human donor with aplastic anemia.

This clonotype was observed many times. The CDR3 reads CATSGRHIRRDNSEAFF. The CDR3 nucleotides read TGTGCCACCAGCGGGCGACATATCAGGCGGGATAACTCTGAAGCTTTCTTT. The chain links TRBV15 to TRBJ1-1; D remains ambiguous. The CDR3 totals 17 residues. V lost 5 bases to trimming and J lost 6 bases, with 25 bases between them. CDR1 is LNHNV and CDR2 is YYDKDF in the germline V gene (reference sequence).

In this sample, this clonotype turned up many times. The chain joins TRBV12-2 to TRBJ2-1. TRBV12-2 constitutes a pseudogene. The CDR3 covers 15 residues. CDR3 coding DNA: TGTGCAAGTCGCATTAGCGGGAGAGTCGACAATGAGCAGTTCTTC. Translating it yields CASRISGRVDNEQFF.

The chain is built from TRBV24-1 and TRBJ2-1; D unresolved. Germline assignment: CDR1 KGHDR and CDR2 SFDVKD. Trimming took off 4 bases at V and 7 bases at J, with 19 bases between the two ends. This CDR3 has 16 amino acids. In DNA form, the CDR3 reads TGTGCCACCAGTGACCCTGGACGCCTTGGTAGTAATGAGCAGTTCTTC. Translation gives CATSDPGRLGSNEQFF.

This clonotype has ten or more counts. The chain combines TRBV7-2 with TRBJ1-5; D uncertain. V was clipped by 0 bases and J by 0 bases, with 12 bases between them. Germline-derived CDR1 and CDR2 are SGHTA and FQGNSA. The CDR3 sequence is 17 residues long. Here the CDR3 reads CASSLAKGGVSNQPQHF. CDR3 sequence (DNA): TGTGCCAGCAGCTTAGCGAAGGGAGGAGTTAGCAATCAGCCCCAGCATTTT.

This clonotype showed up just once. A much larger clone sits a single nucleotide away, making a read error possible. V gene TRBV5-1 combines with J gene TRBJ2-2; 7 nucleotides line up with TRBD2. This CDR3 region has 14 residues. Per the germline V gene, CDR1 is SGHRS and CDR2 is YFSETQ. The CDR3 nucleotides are TGCGCCAGCAGCTTAGCGGGATTTGACGGGGAGCCGTTTTTT. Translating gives CASSLAGFDGEPFF. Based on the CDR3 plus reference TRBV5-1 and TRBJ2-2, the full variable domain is KAGVTQTPRYLIKTRGQQVTLSCSPISGHRSVSWYQQTPGQGLQFLFEYFSETQRNKGNFPGRFSGRQFSNSRSEMNVSTLELGDSALYLCASSLAGFDGEPFFGEGSRLTVL.

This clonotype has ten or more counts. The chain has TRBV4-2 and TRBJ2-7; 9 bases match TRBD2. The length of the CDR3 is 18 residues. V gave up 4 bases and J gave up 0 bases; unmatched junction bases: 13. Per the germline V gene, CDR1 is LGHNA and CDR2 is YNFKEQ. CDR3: CASSRGTLAGGSSYEQYF. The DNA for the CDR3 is TGTGCCAGCAGCCGAGGGACCCTGGCGGGAGGGAGCTCCTACGAGCAGTACTTC.

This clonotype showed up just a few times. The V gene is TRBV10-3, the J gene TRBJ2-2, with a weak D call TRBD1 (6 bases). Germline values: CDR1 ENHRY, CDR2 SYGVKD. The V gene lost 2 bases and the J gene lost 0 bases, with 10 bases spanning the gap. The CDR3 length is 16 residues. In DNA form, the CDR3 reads TGTGCCATCAGTGAGGGGGGCAATTCGAACACCGGGGAGCTGTTTTTT. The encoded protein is CAISEGGNSNTGELFF.

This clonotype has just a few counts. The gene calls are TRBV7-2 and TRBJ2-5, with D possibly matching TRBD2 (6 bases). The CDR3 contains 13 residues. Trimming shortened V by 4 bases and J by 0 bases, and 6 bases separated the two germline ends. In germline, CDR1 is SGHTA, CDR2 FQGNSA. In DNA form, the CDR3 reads TGTGCCAGCAGCTGGGGGGACCAAGAGACCCAGTACTTC. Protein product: CASSWGDQETQYF. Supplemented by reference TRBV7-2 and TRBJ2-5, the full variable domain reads GAGVSQSPSNKVTEKGKDVELRCDPISGHTALYWYRQSLGQGLEFLIYFQGNSAPDKSGLPSDRFSAERTGGSVSTLTIQRTQQEDSAVYLCASSWGDQETQYFGPGTRLLVL.

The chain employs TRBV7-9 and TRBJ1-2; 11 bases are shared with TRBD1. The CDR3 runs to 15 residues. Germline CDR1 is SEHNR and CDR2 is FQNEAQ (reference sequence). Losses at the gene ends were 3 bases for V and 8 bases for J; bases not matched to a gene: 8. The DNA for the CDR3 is TGTGCCAGCAGCTTCGGGACAGGGGGGGACGGGGGCTACACCTTC. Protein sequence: CASSFGTGGDGGYTF. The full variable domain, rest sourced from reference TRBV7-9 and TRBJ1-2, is DTGVSQNPRHKITKRGQNVTFRCDPISEHNRLYWYRQTLGQGPEFLTYFQNEAQLEKSRLLSDRFSAERPKGSFSTLEIQRTEQGDSAMYLCASSFGTGGDGGYTFGSGTRLTVV.

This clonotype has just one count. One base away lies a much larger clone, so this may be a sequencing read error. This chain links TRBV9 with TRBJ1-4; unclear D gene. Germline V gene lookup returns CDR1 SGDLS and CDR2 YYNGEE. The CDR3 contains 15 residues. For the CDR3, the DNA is TGTGCCAGCAACGTAGAGGGTCTATCTAATGAAAAACTGTTTTTT. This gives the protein CASNVEGLSNEKLFF.

The CDR3 sequence: CASRGETGIQPQHF. The CDR3 bases are TGTGCCAGCAGGGGGGAGACAGGGATTCAGCCCCAGCATTTT. The chain carries TRBV12-3 or TRBV12-4 and TRBJ1-5, with TRBD1 matching over 7 bases. This CDR3 has 14 amino acids. V lost 6 bases and J lost 6; bases outside the gene matches: 8.

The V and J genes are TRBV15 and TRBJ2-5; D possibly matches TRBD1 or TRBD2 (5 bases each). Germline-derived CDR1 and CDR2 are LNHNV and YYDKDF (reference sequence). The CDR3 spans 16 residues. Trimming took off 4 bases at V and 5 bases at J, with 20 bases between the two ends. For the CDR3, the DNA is TGTGCCACCAGCATTCGGGAAAGATCTGGGGCGGAGACCCAGTACTTC. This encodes CATSIRERSGAETQYF.

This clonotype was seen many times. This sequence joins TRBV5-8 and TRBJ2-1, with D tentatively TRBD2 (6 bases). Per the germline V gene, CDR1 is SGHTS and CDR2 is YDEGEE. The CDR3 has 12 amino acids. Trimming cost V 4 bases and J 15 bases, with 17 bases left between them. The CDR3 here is CASSPQAGRWFF. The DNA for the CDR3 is TGTGCCAGCAGCCCGCAGGCGGGAAGATGGTTCTTC.

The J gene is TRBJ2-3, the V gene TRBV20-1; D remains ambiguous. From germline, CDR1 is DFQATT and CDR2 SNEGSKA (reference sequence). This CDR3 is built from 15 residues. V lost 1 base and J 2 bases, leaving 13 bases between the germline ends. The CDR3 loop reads CSARVSSQITDTQYF. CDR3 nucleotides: TGCAGTGCTAGAGTAAGCTCTCAGATCACAGATACGCAGTATTTT.

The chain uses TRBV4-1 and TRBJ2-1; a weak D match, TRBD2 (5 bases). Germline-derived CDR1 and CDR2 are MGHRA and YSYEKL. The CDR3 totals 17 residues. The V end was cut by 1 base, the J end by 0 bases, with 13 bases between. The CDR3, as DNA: TGCGCCAGCAGCCAAGCTGGAGGACCAAGCTCCTACAATGAGCAGTTCTTC. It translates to CASSQAGGPSSYNEQFF.

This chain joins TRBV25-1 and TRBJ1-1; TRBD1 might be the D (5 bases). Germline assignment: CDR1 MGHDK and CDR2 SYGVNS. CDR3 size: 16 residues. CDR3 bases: TGTGTCAACCCGTTTTACAAGAACCCTGGGAGGGGAGAAGCTTTCTTT. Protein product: CVNPFYKNPGRGEAFF.

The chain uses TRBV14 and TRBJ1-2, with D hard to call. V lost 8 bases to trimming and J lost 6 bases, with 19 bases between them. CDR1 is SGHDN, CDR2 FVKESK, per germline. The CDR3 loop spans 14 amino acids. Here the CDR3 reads CASSPIQAQNGYTF. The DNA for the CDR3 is TGTGCCAGCTCACCTATCCAGGCGCAAAATGGCTACACCTTC.

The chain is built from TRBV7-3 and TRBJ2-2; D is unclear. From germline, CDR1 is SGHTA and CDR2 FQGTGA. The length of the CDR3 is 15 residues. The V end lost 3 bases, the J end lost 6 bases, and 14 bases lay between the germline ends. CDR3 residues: CASSLVPVSSGELFF. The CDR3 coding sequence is TGTGCCAGCAGCTTGGTTCCTGTGAGTTCCGGGGAGCTGTTTTTT.

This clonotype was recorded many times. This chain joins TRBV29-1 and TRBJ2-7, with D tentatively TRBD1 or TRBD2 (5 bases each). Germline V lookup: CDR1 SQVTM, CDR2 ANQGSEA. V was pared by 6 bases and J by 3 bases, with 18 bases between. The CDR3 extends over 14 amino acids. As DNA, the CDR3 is TGCAGCGTACCCTCGGGGCGATCCTACTACGAGCAGTACTTC. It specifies CSVPSGRSYYEQYF.

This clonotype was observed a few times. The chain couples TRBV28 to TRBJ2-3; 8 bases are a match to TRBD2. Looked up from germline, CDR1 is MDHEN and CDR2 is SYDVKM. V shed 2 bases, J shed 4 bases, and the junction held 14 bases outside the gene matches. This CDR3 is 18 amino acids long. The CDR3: CASSLPPWAGGPADTQYF. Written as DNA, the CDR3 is TGTGCCAGCAGTTTACCCCCTTGGGCGGGAGGCCCCGCAGATACGCAGTATTTT.

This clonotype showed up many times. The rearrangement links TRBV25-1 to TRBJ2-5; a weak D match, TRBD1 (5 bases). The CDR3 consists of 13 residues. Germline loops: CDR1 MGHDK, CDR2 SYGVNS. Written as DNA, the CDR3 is TGTGCGACAGCGCAGTCTTCACGGGAGACCCAGTACTTC. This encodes CATAQSSRETQYF.

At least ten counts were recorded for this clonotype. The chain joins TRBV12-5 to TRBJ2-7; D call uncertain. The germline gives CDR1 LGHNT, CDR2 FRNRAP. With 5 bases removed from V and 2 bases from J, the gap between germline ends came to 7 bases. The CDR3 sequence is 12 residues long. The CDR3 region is CASGPLAYEQYF. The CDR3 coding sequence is TGTGCTAGTGGTCCGCTGGCCTACGAGCAGTACTTC.

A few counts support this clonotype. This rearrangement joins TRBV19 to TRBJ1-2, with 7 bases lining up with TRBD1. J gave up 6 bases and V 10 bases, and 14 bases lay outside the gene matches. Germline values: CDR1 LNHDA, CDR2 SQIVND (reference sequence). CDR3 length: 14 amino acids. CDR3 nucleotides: TGTGCCACCTCGTCGTTTCAGGGGGTGGATGGCTACACCTTC. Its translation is CATSSFQGVDGYTF.

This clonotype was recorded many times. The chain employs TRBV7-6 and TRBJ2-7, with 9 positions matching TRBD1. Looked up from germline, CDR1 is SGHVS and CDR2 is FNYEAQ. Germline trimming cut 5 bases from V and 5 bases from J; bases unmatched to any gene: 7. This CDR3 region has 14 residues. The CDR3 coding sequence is TGTGCCAGCAGCCCAGGACAGGGGAGGCACGAGCAGTACTTC. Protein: CASSPGQGRHEQYF.

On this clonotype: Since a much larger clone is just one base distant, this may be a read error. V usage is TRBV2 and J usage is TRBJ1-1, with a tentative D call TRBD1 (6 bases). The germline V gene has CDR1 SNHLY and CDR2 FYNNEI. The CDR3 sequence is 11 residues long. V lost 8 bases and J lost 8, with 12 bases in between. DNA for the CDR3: TGTGCCAGCGGTTACGACAGGGAAGCTTTCTTT. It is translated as CASGYDREAFF.

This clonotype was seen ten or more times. The CDR3 DNA sequence: TGTGCCAGCAGTTCCAACAGTATTCCGAATTCACCCCTCCACTTT. It is translated as CASSSNSIPNSPLHF. J is TRBJ1-6 and V is TRBV2; D gene uncertain. V was clipped by 5 bases and J by 7 bases, with 15 bases between them. The CDR3 extends over 15 amino acids. Germline CDR1 SNHLY, CDR2 FYNNEI. Drawing the rest from reference TRBV2 and TRBJ1-6, the complete variable domain is EPEVTQTPSHQVTQMGQEVILRCVPISNHLYFYWYRQILGQKVEFLVSFYNNEISEKSEIFDDQFSVERPDGSNFTLKIRSTKLEDSAMYFCASSSNSIPNSPLHFGNGTRLTVT.

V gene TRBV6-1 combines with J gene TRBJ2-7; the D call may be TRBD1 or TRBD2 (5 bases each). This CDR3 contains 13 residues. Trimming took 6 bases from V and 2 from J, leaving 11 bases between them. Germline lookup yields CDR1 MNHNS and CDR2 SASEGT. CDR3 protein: CASRPQGPYEQYF. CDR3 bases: TGTGCCAGCAGACCCCAGGGACCCTACGAGCAGTACTTC.

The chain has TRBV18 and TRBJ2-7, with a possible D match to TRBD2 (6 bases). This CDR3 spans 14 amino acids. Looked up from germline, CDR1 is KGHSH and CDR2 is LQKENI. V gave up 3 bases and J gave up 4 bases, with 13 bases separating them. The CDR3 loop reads CASSPTFGGYEQYF. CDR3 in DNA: TGTGCCAGCTCACCGACCTTCGGGGGATACGAGCAGTACTTC.

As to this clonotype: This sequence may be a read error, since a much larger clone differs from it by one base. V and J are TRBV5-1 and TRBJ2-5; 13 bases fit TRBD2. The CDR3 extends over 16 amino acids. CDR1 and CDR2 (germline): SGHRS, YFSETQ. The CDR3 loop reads CASSFGLAGVGETQCF. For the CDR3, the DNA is TGCGCCAGCAGCTTCGGACTAGCGGGAGTTGGAGAGACCCAGTGCTTC.